The 24 T cell receptor beta chains reported below all come from one sample, sequenced in a study of T cell repertoires in cytomegalovirus infection. TCRdb re-called the reads with MiXCR, one entry per CDR3 protein. The sample contains around 630,000 distinct CDR3 sequences, 24% of which appear only once. The specimen sequenced was CD8+ T cells from PBMCs. The receptors were sampled from a human donor in good health (CMV status not recorded). Some clones in this sample may be carry-over from other donors' samples.

V gene TRBV19 combines with J gene TRBJ1-1, with D possibly TRBD1 on 5 matching bases. This CDR3 region has 14 residues. Per the germline V gene, CDR1 is LNHDA and CDR2 is SQIVND (reference sequence). V was shortened by 3 bases and J by 7 bases, with 15 bases between the two germline ends. The CDR3 loop is CASSMRGQGGEAFF. CDR3 bases: TGTGCCAGTAGTATGAGAGGGCAGGGTGGTGAAGCTTTCTTT.

In this sample, this clonotype turned up many times. The chain employs TRBV7-2 and TRBJ2-7; D is unclear. The V end lost 5 bases, the J end lost 2 bases, and 13 bases lay between the germline ends. This CDR3 comprises 14 residues. Germline CDR1 SGHTA, CDR2 FQGNSA. DNA for the CDR3: TGTGCCAGCAGCACCCTAACAGAAACCTACGAGCAGTACGTC. This encodes CASSTLTETYEQYV.

This clonotype has a count of ten or more. The chain joins TRBV28 to TRBJ2-3, with 7 bases fitting TRBD2. The CDR3 is made up of 15 amino acids. Trimming at V came to 6 bases and at J to 1 base, leaving 7 bases not matched to a gene. Germline CDR1 is MDHEN and CDR2 is SYDVKM. The CDR3 DNA follows: TGTGCCAGCAGCTTCTTGGCGGGGGGCACAGATACGCAGTATTTT. This translates into CASSFLAGGTDTQYF.

This clonotype was counted a few times. The CDR3 sequence is CASSIESQMNTEAFF. CDR3 nucleotides: TGTGCCAGTAGTATAGAGTCACAGATGAACACTGAAGCTTTCTTT. The chain recombines TRBV19 with TRBJ1-1; D is unclear. CDR1 and CDR2 (germline): LNHDA, SQIVND (reference sequence). V lost 0 bases and J 0 bases, leaving 8 bases between the germline ends. The CDR3 consists of 15 residues.

The CDR3 DNA follows: TGTGCCAGCAGCTTACCCTCCAAAGGGGTAGGATCAAGAGAGACCCAGTACTTC. Encoded protein: CASSLPSKGVGSRETQYF. The genes are TRBV7-9 and TRBJ2-5, with a tentative D call TRBD1 (5 bases). The CDR3 length is 18 residues. CDR1 is SEHNR, CDR2 FQNEAQ, per germline (reference sequence). Trimming cost V 2 bases and J 4 bases, with 23 bases left between them.

This clonotype occurred a few times. V is TRBV18 and J is TRBJ1-1, with TRBD1 as a possible D gene (5 bases). In germline, CDR1 is KGHSH, CDR2 LQKENI. The CDR3 sequence is 13 residues long. CDR3 sequence (DNA): TGTGCATCTCTGCCAGGGCCGAACACTGAAGCTTTCTTT. Protein product: CASLPGPNTEAFF. The variable domain in full, completed from reference TRBV18 and TRBJ1-1, reads NAGVMQNPRHLVRRRGQEARLRCSPMKGHSHVYWYRQLPEEGLKFMVYLQKENIIDESGMPKERFSAEFPKEGPSILRIQQVVRGDSAAYFCASLPGPNTEAFFGQGTRLTVV.

This clonotype was recorded a few times. The V call is TRBV6-5, the J call TRBJ2-7; no firm D call. V was cut by 0 bases and J by 2 bases, with 11 bases left in between. The CDR3 length is 15 residues. The germline CDR1 and CDR2 sequences are MNHEY and SVGAGI. CDR3 amino acids: CASSYSMGFPYEQYF. For the CDR3, the DNA is TGTGCCAGCAGTTACTCCATGGGTTTTCCCTACGAGCAGTACTTC.

This clonotype was seen many times. The genes are TRBV15 and TRBJ2-1; TRBD2 matches 8 bases. Per germline, CDR1 LNHNV and CDR2 YYDKDF (reference sequence). The CDR3 is made up of 15 amino acids. V dropped 8 bases and J dropped 9; count of bases not matched to a gene: 15. The CDR3 region is CATAEAGGVSIEQFF. The CDR3 bases are TGTGCCACCGCAGAGGCGGGGGGCGTTTCGATTGAGCAGTTCTTC.

This clonotype has more than one count but fewer than ten. V usage is TRBV6-5 and J usage is TRBJ2-1; D remains unclear. This CDR3 has 14 amino acids. CDR1 and CDR2 from the germline V gene are MNHEY and SVGAGI. V was clipped by 0 bases and J by 4 bases, with 7 bases between them. The CDR3 region is CASSYSHGYNEQFF. For the CDR3, the DNA is TGTGCCAGCAGTTACTCTCACGGATACAATGAGCAGTTCTTC.

The table lists this clonotype with many counts. This sequence joins TRBV12-3 or TRBV12-4 and TRBJ1-2; unclear D gene. The V end was cut by 10 bases, the J end by 5 bases, with 17 bases between. The CDR3 consists of 13 residues. CDR3 residues: CATTQSAGYGYTF. Written as DNA, the CDR3 is TGTGCCACCACACAATCAGCGGGGTATGGCTACACCTTC.

This clonotype has a handful of counts. V gene TRBV6-8 combines with J gene TRBJ1-2, with D perhaps matching TRBD1 (5 bases). Germline-derived CDR1 and CDR2 are MNHGY and SAAAGT. V was trimmed by 0 bases and J by 3 bases, leaving 20 bases between them. The CDR3 is made up of 18 amino acids. The CDR3 loop is CASSYSTGRGREDYGYTF. DNA of the CDR3: TGTGCCAGCAGTTACTCGACGGGCCGAGGCAGGGAAGACTATGGCTACACCTTC.

This clonotype was seen once. The V gene is TRBV2, the J gene TRBJ2-1; TRBD2 matches 10 bases. The V segment lost 6 bases and the J segment 4 bases; nucleotides outside the gene matches: 9. The CDR3 runs 16 residues. CDR1 SNHLY and CDR2 FYNNEI come from the germline V gene. CDR3 sequence reads: CASSLLGLAVYNEQFF. The CDR3 bases are TGTGCCAGCAGCCTTCTTGGACTAGCGGTATACAATGAGCAGTTCTTC.

This clonotype was seen a handful of times. The chain carries TRBV29-1 and TRBJ2-2; D is unclear. Between the trimmed V and J ends, which lost 7 bases and 0 bases, there was a span of 9 bases. The CDR3 has 13 amino acids. Germline V gene lookup returns CDR1 SQVTM and CDR2 ANQGSEA. The CDR3 DNA reads TGCAGCGCCTTGGTCGCGAACACCGGGGAGCTGTTTTTT. It encodes CSALVANTGELFF.

CDR3: CASSLFLSGANVLTF. In DNA, the CDR3 is TGTGCCAGCAGCCTGTTTCTCTCTGGGGCCAACGTCCTGACTTTC. J is TRBJ2-6 and V is TRBV5-5; D ambiguous. Per the germline V gene, CDR1 is SGHKS and CDR2 is YYEKEE (reference sequence). The CDR3 is made up of 15 amino acids. V gave up 4 bases and J gave up 0 bases, with 8 bases separating them.

In this sample, this clonotype turned up many times. V and J are TRBV28 and TRBJ1-1, with D possibly matching TRBD1 (5 bases). V lost 2 bases to trimming and J lost 0 bases, with 10 bases between them. Germline V gene sequence: CDR1 MDHEN, CDR2 SYDVKM. The length of the CDR3 is 15 residues. The CDR3 region is CASSLPQGMNTEAFF. CDR3 DNA: TGTGCCAGCAGTTTACCCCAGGGAATGAACACTGAAGCTTTCTTT.

This clonotype was counted at least ten times. The V and J genes are TRBV7-6 and TRBJ2-1; possibly TRBD1 for D (6 bases). This CDR3 is built from 14 residues. In germline, CDR1 is SGHVS, CDR2 FNYEAQ. The V gene lost 2 bases and the J gene lost 6 bases, with 11 bases spanning the gap. The CDR3 DNA reads as TGTGCCAGCAGCTTATACGGCAGGGGCAATGAGCAGTTCTTC. It specifies CASSLYGRGNEQFF. The variable domain in full, completed from reference TRBV7-6 and TRBJ2-1, reads GAGVSQSPRYKVTKRGQDVALRCDPISGHVSLYWYRQALGQGPEFLTYFNYEAQQDKSGLPNDRFSAERPEGSISTLTIQRTEQRDSAMYRCASSLYGRGNEQFFGPGTRLTVL.

This clonotype was found many times. V and J are TRBV7-3 and TRBJ2-1; D possibly corresponds to TRBD2 (5 bases). CDR3 size: 13 residues. Trimming removed 2 bases at V and 15 bases at J, with 17 bases between. The germline gives CDR1 SGHTA, CDR2 FQGTGA. The DNA of the CDR3 is TGTGCCAGCAGCTTACCCGGGGTAGGAGGTCGGTTCTTC. It specifies CASSLPGVGGRFF.

This clonotype occurred once. J is TRBJ2-7 and V is TRBV2; D tentatively fits TRBD1 or TRBD2 (5 bases each). This CDR3 has 14 amino acids. Germline V CDR1 and CDR2: SNHLY, FYNNEI. CDR3 nucleotides: TGTGCCAGCAGTCATTTACCCGGGACCTACAAGCAGTACGTC. This gives the protein CASSHLPGTYKQYV.

Ten or more counts support this clonotype. The J gene is TRBJ2-1, the V gene TRBV27, with 13 bases fitting TRBD2. CDR1 is MNHEY, CDR2 SMNVEV, per germline (reference sequence). J gave up 4 bases and V 6 bases, and 3 bases lay outside the gene matches. The CDR3 spans 15 residues. The CDR3: CASRGTSGAYNEQFF. The CDR3 nucleotides are TGTGCCAGCAGGGGGACTAGCGGGGCTTACAATGAGCAGTTCTTC.

V usage is TRBV11-1 and J usage is TRBJ1-2; the D is unclear. CDR1 is SGHAT, CDR2 FQDESV, per germline (reference sequence). The length of the CDR3 is 13 residues. V gave up 6 bases and J gave up 4 bases, with 12 bases separating them. DNA for the CDR3: TGTGCCAGCAGTAAAGGAGGGTTCTATGGCTACACCTTC. This sequence encodes CASSKGGFYGYTF.

This chain uses TRBV6-2 or TRBV6-3 with TRBJ2-7, with D tentatively TRBD2 (7 bases). The germline V gene encodes CDR1 MNHEY and CDR2 SVGEGT. The CDR3 extends over 13 amino acids. Deletions cut 4 bases from V and 7 bases from J, with 14 bases between. The CDR3 nucleotides read TGTGCCAGCAGTTTTGGGGGGGCTGGTGAGCAGTACGTC. Amino acids: CASSFGGAGEQYV.

This clonotype has a count of ten or more. In nucleotides, the CDR3 is TGTGCCAGCAGTTTAGCGACAGGGGGCTGGGAGACCCAGTACTTC. Residues: CASSLATGGWETQYF. J is TRBJ2-5 and V is TRBV12-3 or TRBV12-4; 10 bases map to TRBD1. The CDR3 has 15 amino acids. J was trimmed by 5 bases and V by 0 bases; bases with no gene match: 3.

The chain uses TRBV29-1 and TRBJ1-2, with D unclear. Trimming removed 2 bases at V and 3 bases at J, with 16 bases between. The length of the CDR3 is 15 residues. Germline assignment: CDR1 SQVTM and CDR2 ANQGSEA. The CDR3 DNA is TGCAGCGTTGAAACGGGAGATTCAATCTACTATGGCTACACCTTC. It encodes CSVETGDSIYYGYTF.

This clonotype has just a few counts. The CDR3 nucleotides are TGTGCCAGTACTGGAAGCTTGCCGAGGCTGTTTTTT. Translating gives CASTGSLPRLFF. The chain combines TRBV19 with TRBJ2-2; D is uncertain. Trimming took 7 bases from V and 13 from J, leaving 16 bases between them. Germline-derived CDR1 and CDR2 are LNHDA and SQIVND (reference sequence). The CDR3 is made up of 12 amino acids.